A selection of T cell receptor beta chains follows, all from one sample in a study of low-dose radiotherapy and immunotherapy resistance in tumors. TCRdb analysed the reads with MiXCR anew, one entry per CDR3 protein. The table has around 84,000 distinct CDR3 sequences, over 15% seen once. The specimen comprised PBMCs, sampled after low-dose radiotherapy plus immunotherapy. Receptors originate from a male donor with prostate cancer. Both conserved end residues are part of each CDR3. Fields, in order: D gene, J gene, V gene, clone size, CDR3 protein, CDR3 DNA. The D gene is left open where the match is weak. Clone size is not always given. Where it is, it says once, few, many or a class for expanded clones.

.,TRBJ1-2,TRBV28,.,CASRFETGYGYTF,TGTGCCAGCAGGTTCGAAACAGGGTATGGCTACACCTTC
TRBD1,TRBJ1-1,TRBV28,many,CASSPPQGGRGPEAFF,TGTGCCAGCAGTCCACCTCAGGGGGGTCGAGGCCCTGAAGCTTTCTTT
TRBD2,TRBJ2-3,TRBV6-2/TRBV6-3,.,CASNRLAGGIDTQYF,TGTGCCAGCAATCGACTAGCGGGAGGAATAGATACGCAGTATTTT
.,TRBJ1-1,TRBV7-9,many,CASGRGNTEAFF,TGTGCCAGCGGCAGGGGGAACACTGAAGCTTTCTTT
.,TRBJ1-3,TRBV29-1,.,CSVVSTGNTIYF,TGCAGCGTTGTGTCTACTGGAAACACCATATATTTT
.,TRBJ1-5,TRBV28,many,CASSFRGTGQPQHF,TGTGCCAGCAGCTTCCGGGGGACGGGTCAGCCCCAGCATTTT
.,TRBJ2-2,TRBV19,.,CASHPGRNTGELFF,TGTGCCAGCCATCCTGGGCGGAACACCGGGGAGCTGTTTTTT
.,TRBJ1-1,TRBV5-6,many,CASRGGVNTEAFF,TGTGCCAGCAGGGGGGGTGTGAACACTGAAGCTTTCTTT
.,TRBJ2-6,TRBV12-3/TRBV12-4,many,CASSGFGASFDVLTF,TGTGCCAGCAGTGGGTTTGGGGCTTCTTTCGACGTCCTGACTTTC
.,TRBJ2-7,TRBV19,.,CASSGRGGHEQYF,TGTGCCAGTAGTGGGCGGGGAGGCCACGAGCAGTACTTC
.,TRBJ2-5,TRBV11-2,many,CASSLPAGAQETQYF,TGTGCCAGCAGCTTACCCGCCGGGGCCCAAGAGACCCAGTACTTC
.,TRBJ2-2,TRBV5-1,.,CASSPRTVNTGELFF,TGCGCCAGCAGCCCGAGGACAGTGAACACCGGGGAGCTGTTTTTT
.,TRBJ2-3,TRBV7-9,.,CASSTGSYTDTQYF,TGTGCCAGCAGCACAGGGTCCTACACAGATACGCAGTATTTT
.,TRBJ2-6,TRBV20-1,many,CSAGSLASGANVLTF,TGCAGTGCGGGATCACTGGCCTCTGGGGCCAACGTCCTGACTTTC
TRBD2,TRBJ2-2,TRBV29-1,.,CSVRAGVTGELFF,TGCAGCGTTCGGGCGGGGGTTACCGGGGAGCTGTTTTTT
TRBD2,TRBJ2-1,TRBV7-6,many,CASSLLPSGRPSSYNEQFF,TGTGCCAGCAGCTTACTCCCTAGCGGGAGGCCGAGCTCCTACAATGAGCAGTTCTTC
TRBD2,TRBJ2-1,TRBV5-6,many,CASSLEVAGGPGSYNEQFF,TGTGCCAGCAGCTTGGAAGTAGCGGGAGGGCCAGGCTCCTACAATGAGCAGTTCTTC
.,TRBJ1-5,TRBV19,many,CASSIGLYQPQHF,TGTGCCAGTAGTATAGGGCTTTATCAGCCCCAGCATTTT
.,TRBJ2-7,TRBV7-2,many,CASSLERHSYEQYF,TGTGCCAGCAGCTTAGAGCGGCACTCCTACGAGCAGTACTTC
TRBD2,TRBJ2-7,TRBV19,.,CASSIAARRGNSYEQYF,TGTGCCAGTAGTATAGCGGCGCGGCGGGGGAACTCCTACGAGCAGTACTTC
TRBD1,TRBJ1-5,TRBV28,many,CASSLQGAYQPQHF,TGTGCCAGCAGTCTACAGGGGGCTTATCAGCCCCAGCATTTT
.,TRBJ2-1,TRBV6-2/TRBV6-3,.,CASSYSNWRADNEQFF,TGTGCCAGCAGTTATAGTAATTGGCGGGCAGACAATGAGCAGTTCTTC
.,TRBJ1-3,TRBV6-6,many,CASSTTVSGNTIYF,TGTGCCAGCAGTACGACAGTCTCTGGAAACACCATATATTTT
.,TRBJ2-7,TRBV27,many,CASRTGNIEQYF,TGTGCCAGCAGAACCGGGAATATCGAGCAGTACTTC
TRBD2,TRBJ2-1,TRBV29-1,many,CSVRGGFGGQAPNEQFF,TGCAGCGTTCGGGGGGGGTTCGGCGGCCAGGCTCCTAATGAGCAGTTCTTC
.,TRBJ1-4,TRBV28,many,CASNGWTDQLDEKLFF,TGTGCCAGCAATGGATGGACTGATCAGTTGGATGAAAAACTGTTTTTT
.,TRBJ1-2,TRBV28,many,CASSSHSGGYGYTF,TGTGCCAGCAGCTCCCACAGCGGGGGCTATGGCTACACCTTC
.,TRBJ2-6,TRBV27,once,CASSLRGQVSGANVLTF,TGTGCCAGCAGTTTACGGGGTCAAGTCTCTGGGGCCAACGTCCTGACTTTC
TRBD2,TRBJ2-1,TRBV5-1,many,CASSSGLAGGPNNEQFF,TGCGCCAGCAGCTCCGGACTAGCGGGAGGGCCCAACAATGAGCAGTTCTTC
TRBD2,TRBJ2-1,TRBV5-1,many,CASSFGLAVPNEQFF,TGCGCCAGCAGCTTTGGACTAGCGGTACCCAATGAGCAGTTCTTC
.,TRBJ1-5,TRBV27,many,CASRQGPNQPQHF,TGTGCCAGCAGACAGGGCCCCAATCAGCCCCAGCATTTT
.,TRBJ1-4,TRBV6-6,many,CASSYSISGRANEKLFF,TGTGCCAGCAGTTACTCGATATCGGGGAGGGCTAATGAAAAACTGTTTTTT
.,TRBJ2-7,TRBV7-2,many,CASSLGGLGYEQYF,TGTGCCAGCAGCTTGGGGGGGCTAGGCTACGAGCAGTACTTC
TRBD2,TRBJ2-5,TRBV20-1,many,CSAISGRGGTQYF,TGCAGTGCCATTAGCGGGAGAGGTGGGACCCAGTACTTC
.,TRBJ1-5,TRBV5-1,many,CASSLGQNQPQHF,TGCGCCAGCAGCTTGGGTCAGAATCAGCCCCAGCATTTT
.,TRBJ2-7,TRBV6-5,.,CASSYLTTQAYEQYF,TGTGCCAGCAGTTATCTGACAACCCAAGCCTACGAGCAGTACTTC
.,TRBJ2-2,TRBV11-3,many,CASSLDGPGGDPTGELFF,TGTGCCAGCAGCTTAGATGGGCCGGGGGGCGATCCCACCGGGGAGCTGTTTTTT
TRBD1,TRBJ1-5,TRBV29-1,many,CSVRTGGQPQHF,TGCAGCGTTCGGACAGGGGGTCAGCCCCAGCATTTT
.,TRBJ2-5,TRBV4-1,many,CASSPRDSWGETQYF,TGCGCCAGCAGCCCCCGAGACAGTTGGGGAGAGACCCAGTACTTC
TRBD2,TRBJ2-7,TRBV7-2,.,CASSPTSERRYEQYF,TGTGCCAGCAGTCCAACTAGCGAGCGTAGATACGAGCAGTACTTC
.,TRBJ2-2,TRBV19,many,CASSIDWTSTGELFF,TGTGCCAGTAGTATAGATTGGACATCCACCGGGGAGCTGTTTTTT
.,TRBJ2-2,TRBV11-3,many,CASSSAVRSGELFF,TGTGCCAGCAGCTCGGCAGTGAGGTCGGGGGAGCTGTTTTTT
.,TRBJ2-2,TRBV6-1,many,CASSDAAGELFF,TGTGCCAGCAGTGACGCGGCCGGGGAGCTGTTTTTT
TRBD2,TRBJ2-3,TRBV20-1,many,CSARNPGGVDTQYF,TGCAGTGCTAGAAATCCGGGGGGGGTGGATACGCAGTATTTT
TRBD2,TRBJ2-7,TRBV5-1,many,CASSLPSGGAYEQYF,TGCGCCAGCAGCTTGCCTAGCGGAGGAGCCTACGAGCAGTACTTC
.,TRBJ2-5,TRBV6-6,many,CASSTRGGQETQYF,TGTGCCAGCAGTACCCGGGGCGGCCAAGAGACCCAGTACTTC
TRBD2,TRBJ2-1,TRBV7-2,many,CASTRRTSGIGNEQFF,TGTGCCAGCACCCGAAGGACTAGCGGGATCGGGAATGAGCAGTTCTTC
.,TRBJ2-6,TRBV28,many,CASSLQQDRSGANVLTF,TGTGCCAGCAGTTTACAACAGGACCGCTCTGGGGCCAACGTCCTGACTTTC
.,TRBJ1-5,TRBV29-1,.,CSAAPGTNQPQHF,TGCAGCGCTGCGCCTGGAACTAATCAGCCCCAGCATTTT
.,TRBJ1-5,TRBV19,many,CASSETSGINQPQHF,TGTGCCAGTAGCGAGACTTCCGGGATTAATCAGCCCCAGCATTTT
.,TRBJ2-3,TRBV19,many,CASGDTQYF,TGTGCCAGCGGAGATACGCAGTATTTT
.,TRBJ2-5,TRBV3-1,many,CASSQESRGGQETQYF,TGTGCCAGCAGCCAAGAAAGTAGGGGCGGACAAGAGACCCAGTACTTC
TRBD1,TRBJ2-1,TRBV6-2/TRBV6-3,many,CASSSPRTGSINEQFF,TGTGCCAGCAGCTCCCCTAGGACAGGGAGTATCAATGAGCAGTTCTTC
.,TRBJ2-2,TRBV3-1,many,CASSQETGGGLFF,TGTGCCAGCAGCCAAGAGACTGGTGGTGGGCTGTTTTTT
.,TRBJ2-4,TRBV28,many,CASSFVSAPGDIQYF,TGTGCCAGCAGTTTTGTCAGCGCCCCGGGTGACATTCAGTACTTC
.,TRBJ2-7,TRBV4-3,many,CASSQDRRGGEQYF,TGCGCCAGCAGCCAAGATAGGAGGGGAGGCGAGCAGTACTTC
.,TRBJ2-1,TRBV19,many,CASSPPSRNEQFF,TGTGCCAGTAGTCCCCCCTCGCGCAATGAGCAGTTCTTC